The 28 T cell receptor beta chains in this list originate from one sample, sequenced in a study of beta chain features in type 1 diabetes. Every isolated RNA sample was fully reverse transcribed, so sequencing captured expressed TCRB transcripts. Libraries were prepared by immunoSEQ multiplex PCR; TCRdb keeps only in-frame clonotypes and omits some of them. This sample has over 350,000 clones; roughly 16% occur once, and the top ten carry about 0.018%. Sequencing was done on a sample of naive CD4+ T cells from blood. The origin of the receptors is a woman between 18 and 29 years old in good health.

This chain links TRBV25-1 with TRBJ2-2, with 9 bases that match TRBD1. Germline V gene lookup returns CDR1 MGHDK and CDR2 SYGVNS. Trimming cost V 3 bases and J 1 base; bases outside gene matches: 6. The CDR3 length is 17 residues. The CDR3 reads CASSDQGQGENTGELFF. Written as DNA, the CDR3 is TGTGCCAGCAGTGACCAGGGACAGGGAGAGAACACCGGGGAGCTGTTTTTT.

This clone was picked up a small number of times. The chain joins TRBV29-1 to TRBJ1-1; no clear D gene. V was cut by 7 bases and J by 3 bases, with 6 bases left in between. This CDR3 has 10 amino acids. Germline lookup yields CDR1 SQVTM and CDR2 ANQGSEA. CDR3 residues: CSGRDTEAFF. DNA of the CDR3: TGCAGCGGCCGGGACACTGAAGCTTTCTTT.

The CDR3 DNA sequence: TGTGCCAGCAGCTTAATCGGGGGAGGAAACGAGCAGTACTTC. It encodes CASSLIGGGNEQYF. The chain recombines TRBV7-8 with TRBJ2-7; a possible D gene is TRBD2 (6 bases). The germline V gene has CDR1 SGHVS and CDR2 FQNEAQ. This CDR3 region has 14 residues. Trimming took off 2 bases at V and 5 bases at J, with 13 bases between the two ends.

V gene TRBV19 combines with J gene TRBJ2-1, with 9 nucleotides matching TRBD2. CDR3 length: 15 residues. Unmatched junction bases numbered 6, after V lost 6 bases and J lost 3 bases. Germline V gives CDR1 LNHDA, CDR2 SQIVND (reference sequence). CDR3 bases: TGTGCCAGTAGGAGCGGACTAGCGCTCTACAATGAGCAGTTCTTC. It is translated as CASRSGLALYNEQFF.

This clone was detected a few times. The V gene is TRBV18, the J gene TRBJ2-1, with a tentative D call TRBD1 (6 bases). Germline CDR1 is KGHSH and CDR2 is LQKENI. CDR3 size: 12 residues. Trimming removed 3 bases at V and 15 bases at J, with 15 bases between. The CDR3 sequence is CASSPPGQRLFF. CDR3 DNA sequence: TGTGCCAGCTCACCTCCGGGACAAAGGCTGTTCTTC.

This clone was picked up a small number of times. The V gene is TRBV6-5, the J gene TRBJ2-2; D may be TRBD1 (6 bases). The germline gives CDR1 MNHEY, CDR2 SVGAGI. Trimming cost V 2 bases and J 0 bases, with 7 bases left between them. The CDR3 covers 15 residues. The CDR3 here is CASSYEGANTGELFF. For the CDR3, the DNA is TGTGCCAGCAGTTACGAGGGGGCGAACACCGGGGAGCTGTTTTTT.

This chain joins TRBV11-2 and TRBJ2-7; 10 bases align to TRBD1. V was pared by 1 base and J by 3 bases, with 3 bases of the junction left unmatched. In germline, CDR1 is SGHAT, CDR2 FQNNGV. This CDR3 region has 15 residues. The CDR3 coding sequence is TGTGCCAGCAGCTTAGGCGGGACAGGGGTCTACGAGCAGTACTTC. This codes for CASSLGGTGVYEQYF.

J is TRBJ2-1 and V is TRBV28, with 9 nucleotides matching TRBD2. CDR3 length: 14 residues. The V gene end was trimmed by 4 bases and the J gene end by 10 bases; junction bases not matched to a gene: 8. Germline V CDR1 and CDR2: MDHEN, SYDVKM. The CDR3: CASSSGTSLREQFF. CDR3 coding DNA: TGTGCCAGCAGTTCCGGGACTAGCCTGAGGGAGCAGTTCTTC.

This sequence joins TRBV20-1 and TRBJ2-4; D ambiguous. Germline V gene data show CDR1 as DFQATT and CDR2 as SNEGSKA (reference sequence). The ends were cut back, 2 bases at V and 9 bases at J, with 5 bases in the middle. The CDR3 consists of 10 residues. In nucleotides, the CDR3 is TGCAGTGCTAGACCCCTCATTCAGTACTTC. This codes for CSARPLIQYF.

The chain has TRBV4-1 and TRBJ2-7; TRBD2 aligns across 7 bases. CDR3 length: 15 amino acids. Germline V gives CDR1 MGHRA, CDR2 YSYEKL. V gave up 5 bases and J gave up 3 bases; unmatched junction bases: 10. The CDR3 protein is CASSASGTINYEQYF. CDR3 DNA sequence: TGCGCCAGCAGCGCGTCCGGGACTATAAACTACGAGCAGTACTTC.

This clone was observed a few times. This chain joins TRBV2 and TRBJ2-3, with no clear D. V was clipped by 3 bases and J by 2 bases, with 9 bases between them. The CDR3 covers 14 residues. Germline assignment: CDR1 SNHLY and CDR2 FYNNEI. The CDR3 region has the DNA TGTGCCAGCAGTGACGTACGGTTCACAGATACGCAGTATTTT. It specifies CASSDVRFTDTQYF. The variable domain in full, completed from reference TRBV2 and TRBJ2-3, reads EPEVTQTPSHQVTQMGQEVILRCVPISNHLYFYWYRQILGQKVEFLVSFYNNEISEKSEIFDDQFSVERPDGSNFTLKIRSTKLEDSAMYFCASSDVRFTDTQYFGPGTRLTVL.

The CDR3 protein is CAWSVRLAGANEQFF. The CDR3 coding sequence is TGTGCCTGGAGTGTCCGACTAGCGGGAGCCAATGAGCAGTTCTTC. The gene calls are TRBV30 and TRBJ2-1; 12 positions match TRBD2. CDR1 is GTSNPN and CDR2 is SVGIG in the germline V gene (reference sequence). The CDR3 extends over 15 amino acids. The ends lost 0 bases at V and 6 bases at J; junction bases unmatched: 3.

This clone turned up a few times. This rearrangement joins TRBV27 to TRBJ2-6; no definite D call. The CDR3 contains 14 residues. V dropped 4 bases and J dropped 1 base, with 5 bases sitting between them. Germline CDR1 and CDR2: MNHEY and SMNVEV (reference sequence). In nucleotides, the CDR3 is TGTGCCAGCAGTTCGCGGTCTGGGGCCAACGTCCTGACTTTC. Residues: CASSSRSGANVLTF.

This clone has just a few counts. The rearrangement uses TRBV6-5 and TRBJ2-1, with D possibly matching TRBD1 (5 bases). Between the trimmed V and J ends, which lost 7 bases and 11 bases, there was a span of 12 bases. This CDR3 region has 11 residues. Germline CDR1 reads MNHEY; CDR2 reads SVGAGI. The DNA of the CDR3 is TGTGCCAGCAAGGGGTTCGAAAAGCAGTTCTTC. This translates into CASKGFEKQFF.

The J gene is TRBJ2-7, the V gene TRBV27; 11 bases are a match to TRBD1. With the DNA end fitting TRBJ2-1 better, the J assignment may be wrong. Germline CDR1 MNHEY, CDR2 SMNVEV (reference sequence). CDR3 length equals 14 residues. In DNA, the CDR3 is TGTGCCAGCAACTCCGGGACAGGGGGTAATGAGCAGTTCTTC. Amino acid sequence: CASNSGTGGNEQFF.

The chain links TRBV11-2 to TRBJ2-1; the D gene is possibly TRBD2 (5 bases). The CDR3 runs to 14 residues. Trimming took off 10 bases at V and 0 bases at J, with 13 bases between the two ends. CDR1 and CDR2 from the germline V gene are SGHAT and FQNNGV. The CDR3 loop is CAITRGGSYNEQFF. The CDR3 bases are TGTGCCATTACTCGGGGTGGCTCCTACAATGAGCAGTTCTTC. The complete variable domain, with remaining parts taken from reference TRBV11-2 and TRBJ2-1, reads EAGVAQSPRYKIIEKRQSVAFWCNPISGHATLYWYQQILGQGPKLLIQFQNNGVVDDSQLPKDRFSAERLKGVDSTLKIQPAKLEDSAVYLCAITRGGSYNEQFFGPGTRLTVL.

The chain links TRBV25-1 to TRBJ2-2; D possibly corresponds to TRBD1 (5 bases). V was shortened by 4 bases and J by 1 base, with 10 bases between the two germline ends. Germline CDR1 MGHDK, CDR2 SYGVNS. The CDR3 contains 15 residues. CDR3 bases: TGTGCCAGCAGTGTGGCAGGGATGAACACCGGGGAGCTGTTTTTT. Encoded protein: CASSVAGMNTGELFF.

The V and J genes are TRBV9 and TRBJ2-7; 8 nucleotides match TRBD1. The CDR3 covers 12 residues. In germline, CDR1 is SGDLS, CDR2 YYNGEE. V lost 4 bases, J lost 5 bases, and 2 bases stayed unmatched. CDR3 in DNA: TGTGCCAGCAGCACGGACAGGGACGAGCAGTACTTC. It specifies CASSTDRDEQYF.

The rearrangement links TRBV6-5 to TRBJ2-6; a possible D gene is TRBD1 (6 bases). The CDR3 totals 15 residues. Germline CDR1 reads MNHEY; CDR2 reads SVGAGI. Trimming shortened V by 2 bases and J by 2 bases, and 7 bases separated the two germline ends. The CDR3 DNA sequence: TGTGCCAGCAGTTACGAGGGGGCTGGGGCCAACGTCCTGACTTTC. This codes for CASSYEGAGANVLTF.

Only a few counts were recorded for this clone. The chain combines TRBV7-9 with TRBJ2-1, with a weak D call TRBD1 (5 bases). The CDR3 is 12 residues long. Germline values: CDR1 SEHNR, CDR2 FQNEAQ (reference sequence). Trimming left V 6 bases short and J 9 bases short, with 12 bases between. The CDR3 reads CASRSRVGEQFF. The CDR3, as DNA: TGTGCCAGCAGGTCCAGGGTCGGTGAGCAGTTCTTC.

The chain couples TRBV11-2 to TRBJ1-2; no reliable D call. Trimming removed 1 base at V and 2 bases at J, with 8 bases between. This CDR3 spans 14 amino acids. Germline CDR1 and CDR2: SGHAT and FQNNGV. The chain's CDR3 is CASSLGGVNYGYTF. In nucleotides, the CDR3 is TGTGCCAGCAGCTTAGGGGGAGTCAACTATGGCTACACCTTC.

This clone was seen only a few times. The chain combines TRBV5-5 with TRBJ2-5, with TRBD2 matching 10 bases. The V and J ends lost 4 bases and 5 bases, in that order; junction bases with no gene match: 11. The CDR3 extends over 16 amino acids. Per the germline V gene, CDR1 is SGHKS and CDR2 is YYEKEE (reference sequence). In DNA form, the CDR3 reads TGTGCCAGCAGCCGAGGACTAGCGGTCCCTCGGGAGACCCAGTACTTC. Translated, it gives CASSRGLAVPRETQYF.

This clone occurred a few times. This rearrangement joins TRBV29-1 to TRBJ1-5, with 7 bases aligning to TRBD1. Trimming removed 4 bases from V and 2 bases from J; junction bases left unmatched: 5. Germline loops: CDR1 SQVTM, CDR2 ANQGSEA. The CDR3 loop spans 14 amino acids. CDR3 nucleotide sequence: TGCAGCGTTGCCGGGACAGTGGGCAATCAGCCCCAGCATTTT. Translation: CSVAGTVGNQPQHF.

The rearrangement uses TRBV5-4 and TRBJ2-3, with 12 bases identical to TRBD2. After removal of 5 bases from V and 3 bases from J, the junction contained 13 bases not matched to a gene. This CDR3 is built from 18 residues. Germline lookup yields CDR1 SGHNT and CDR2 YYREEE (reference sequence). The CDR3 reads CASSPHRGLAGKTDTQYF. CDR3 sequence (DNA): TGTGCCAGCAGTCCTCATAGGGGACTAGCGGGCAAAACAGATACGCAGTATTTT.

V and J are TRBV5-1 and TRBJ2-2; TRBD1 agrees at 7 bases. CDR3 size: 15 residues. The V and J ends lost 4 bases and 1 base, in that order; junction bases with no gene match: 4. Germline assignment: CDR1 SGHRS and CDR2 YFSETQ. The CDR3 spells CASSPWTGNTGELFF. The CDR3 DNA follows: TGCGCCAGCAGCCCATGGACAGGGAACACCGGGGAGCTGTTTTTT.

The rearrangement uses TRBV5-4 and TRBJ2-4, with 10 nucleotides matching TRBD1. The CDR3 spans 17 residues. Germline trimming cut 4 bases from V and 0 bases from J; bases unmatched to any gene: 7. Germline V gene data show CDR1 as SGHNT and CDR2 as YYREEE (reference sequence). Written as DNA, the CDR3 is TGTGCCAGCAGCACTCCGGGACAGGGGATAGCCAAAAACATTCAGTACTTC. Its translation: CASSTPGQGIAKNIQYF. The full variable domain, rest sourced from reference TRBV5-4 and TRBJ2-4, is ETGVTQSPTHLIKTRGQQVTLRCSSQSGHNTVSWYQQALGQGPQFIFQYYREEENGRGNFPPRFSGLQFPNYSSELNVNALELDDSALYLCASSTPGQGIAKNIQYFGAGTRLSVL.

This clone occurred a few times. The gene calls are TRBV6-6 and TRBJ1-5; D gene uncertain. V was trimmed by 2 bases and J by 0 bases, leaving 8 bases between them. Germline CDR1 and CDR2: MNHNY and SVGAGI (reference sequence). There are 15 residues in the CDR3. In nucleotides, the CDR3 is TGTGCCAGCAGTTACGCCAGTTATAGCAATCAGCCCCAGCATTTT. It specifies CASSYASYSNQPQHF.

In its sample, this clone was seen a few times. V gene TRBV28 combines with J gene TRBJ1-5; no clear D. The CDR3 length is 12 residues. V was pared by 6 bases and J by 7 bases, with 10 bases between. Germline assignment: CDR1 MDHEN and CDR2 SYDVKM. The DNA for the CDR3 is TGTGCCAGCAGGGAGGTTGGCCAGCCCCAGCATTTT. This sequence encodes CASREVGQPQHF.